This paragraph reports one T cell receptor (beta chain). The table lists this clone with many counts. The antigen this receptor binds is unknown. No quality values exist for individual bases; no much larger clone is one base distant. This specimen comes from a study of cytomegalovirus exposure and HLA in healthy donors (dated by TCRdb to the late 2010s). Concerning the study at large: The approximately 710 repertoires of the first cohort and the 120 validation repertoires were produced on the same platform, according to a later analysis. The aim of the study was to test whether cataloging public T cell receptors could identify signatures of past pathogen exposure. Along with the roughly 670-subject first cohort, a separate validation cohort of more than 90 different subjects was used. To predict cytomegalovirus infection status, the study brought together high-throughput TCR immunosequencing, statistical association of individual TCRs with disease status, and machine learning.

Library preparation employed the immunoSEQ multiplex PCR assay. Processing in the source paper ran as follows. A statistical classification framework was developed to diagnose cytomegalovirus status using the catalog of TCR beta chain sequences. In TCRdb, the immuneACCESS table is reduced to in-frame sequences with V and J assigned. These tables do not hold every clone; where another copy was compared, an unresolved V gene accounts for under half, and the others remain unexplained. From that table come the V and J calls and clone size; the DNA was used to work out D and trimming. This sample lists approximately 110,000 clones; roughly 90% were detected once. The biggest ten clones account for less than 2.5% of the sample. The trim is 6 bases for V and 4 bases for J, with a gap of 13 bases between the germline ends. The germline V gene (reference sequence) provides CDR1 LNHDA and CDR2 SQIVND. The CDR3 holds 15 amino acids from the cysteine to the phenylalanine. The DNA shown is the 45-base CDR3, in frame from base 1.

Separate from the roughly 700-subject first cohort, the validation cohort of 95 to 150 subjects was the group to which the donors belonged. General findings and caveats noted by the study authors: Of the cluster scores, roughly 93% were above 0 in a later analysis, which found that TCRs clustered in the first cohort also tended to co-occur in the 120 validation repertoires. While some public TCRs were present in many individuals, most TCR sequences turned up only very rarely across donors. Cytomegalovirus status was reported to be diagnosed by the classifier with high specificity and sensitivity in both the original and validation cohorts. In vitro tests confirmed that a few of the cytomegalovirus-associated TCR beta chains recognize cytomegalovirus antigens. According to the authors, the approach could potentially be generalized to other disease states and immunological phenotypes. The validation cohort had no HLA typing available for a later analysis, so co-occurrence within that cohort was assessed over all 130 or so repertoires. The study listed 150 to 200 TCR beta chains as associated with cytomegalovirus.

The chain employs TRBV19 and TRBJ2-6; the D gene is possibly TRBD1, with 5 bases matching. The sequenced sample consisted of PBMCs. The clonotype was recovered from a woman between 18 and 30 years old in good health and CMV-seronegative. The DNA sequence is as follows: TGTGCCAGTAGCAAACAGGCTCCCGGGGCCAACGTCCTGACTTTC. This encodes CASSKQAPGANVLTF.